This T cell receptor (beta chain) was found in a study of PD-1 blockade in classical Hodgkin lymphoma (dated by TCRdb to the early 2020s). Background for the entire study: Nivolumab dosing was 3 mg/kg intravenously every 2 weeks, continuing until either disease progression or unacceptable toxicity. A peripheral blood immune signature of response to PD-1 blockade in classical Hodgkin lymphoma was defined using TCR beta sequencing and CyTOF. The study at large found these results: The study was restricted to a single clinical trial cohort, and the causes of repertoire differences, possibly disease activity or prior therapy, were left undefined. Baseline TCR diversity was reported to be lower in newly diagnosed patients than in healthy donors, and even lower in relapsed/refractory patients. CD4+ but not CD8+ TCR diversity rose significantly by C4D1 (p=0.0027 vs p=0.16), most apparent in complete responders (p=0.02). Diversity was lower in patients who began nivolumab less than 1 year after ASCT, so these patients were left out of later analyses to avoid confounding by immune reconstitution. Trial patients achieving complete response had baseline diversity similar to newly diagnosed patients, whereas partial responders and progressors had significantly lower diversity.

Comments on this clone: Its antigen specificity is not known. No per-base quality is available; no much larger clone lies one base away.

The Qiagen DNeasy kit was used to extract genomic DNA both from unsorted PBMCs and from the negatively selected CD4+ and CD8+ fractions. TCR beta CDR3 regions were amplified by immunoSEQ multiplex PCR using primers annealing to V and J segments. A synthetic immune receptor repertoire was used to minimize amplification bias, and remaining bias was computationally removed after sequencing. As for how the authors treated the data: Custom Python scripts were used to quantify repertoire diversity as the Shannon entropy index. Unsorted, CD4+ and CD8+ repertoires were examined separately, except in combined analyses, for which CD4+ and CD8+ sequences were merged in silico. Clonal expansion was defined as a frequency increase of at least 2-fold after treatment compared with C1D1, and clones undetected at baseline were assigned a pseudocount of 0.5. Singleton clones were defined as clones with 0 or 1 copy at C1D1, and non-singleton clones were defined as clones with 2 or more copies. Clones expanded in unsorted samples were annotated as CD4+, CD8+ or unknown by matching protein sequences in sorted samples from the same patient. Wilcoxon tests were applied to paired samples to test diversity changes from C1D1 to C4D1. TCRdb re-hosts the immuneACCESS table, in-frame sequences only. Its copies lack some clones; in the studies checked, an unresolved V gene accounts for under half of them, and the cause for the rest is not known. V and J calls plus clone size are reproduced from that table; the DNA served to infer D and trimming. This sample is represented by some 19,000 clones; over 75% of them were singletons. Of the sample, about 22% falls within the top ten clones.

Germline trimming amounts to 3 bases on V and 4 bases on J, with 5 as the count of junction bases outside the gene matches. CDR1 and CDR2 were assigned from the germline V gene as SNHLY and FYNNEI. From the cysteine up to the phenylalanine, the CDR3 has a length of 16 residues. Left in the record is the CDR3 DNA by itself, 48 bases read in frame from the first base. Sample time point, as interpreted from the label and publication: cycle 4 day 1 (C4D1), after 6 weeks of nivolumab. Relapse after autologous stem cell transplantation had occurred in all trial patients, and cohorts A, B and C were distinguished by prior brentuximab vedotin exposure. The trial cohort comprised roughly 50 patients with relapsed/refractory classical Hodgkin lymphoma whose best overall responses were complete response, partial response or progressive disease. Single-agent nivolumab was administered to trial patients in the multi-cohort phase II CheckMate 205 trial. An independent review committee assessed best overall response by applying the 2007 International Working Group response criteria. PBMCs from the trial were collected at three points: immediately before nivolumab initiation (C1D1), and during therapy at cycle 2 day 1 and cycle 4 day 1. Peripheral blood was collected in 8 mL Vacutainer Cell Preparation Tubes, from which PBMCs were isolated by centrifugation and then cryopreserved.

The input for sequencing was peripheral blood mononuclear cells (PBMCs), taken before the fourth cycle of nivolumab. The V and J segments used are TRBV2 and TRBJ2-6; the junction holds 8 bases that match TRBD1. The source of this sequence is a human donor with classical Hodgkin lymphoma. Here the CDR3 is given as CASSDRGRAGANVLTF. The nucleotide sequence reads as follows: TGTGCCAGCAGTGACAGGGGGCGCGCCGGGGCCAACGTCCTGACTTTC.